This TCR beta chain emerged from a study of patients and donors after allogeneic stem cell transplantation. V was shortened by 2 bases and J by 4 bases, with 14 bases between the two germline ends. Germline assignment: CDR1 MNHEY and CDR2 SVGAGI. The CDR3 is 15 residues long. A few counts support this clonotype. A single record per CDR3 protein comes from TCRdb applying MiXCR to the RT-PCR reads. The profile shows some 200,000 distinct CDR3 sequences, approximately 41% of them singletons. What was sequenced was blood, either unsorted or a sorted T cell fraction (not recorded which). This receptor was identified in a human donor who was either an allogeneic HSCT recipient or a stem cell or donor lymphocyte infusion donor (not recorded which). It is not recorded whose cells these are; they may come from a transplant donor. The J gene is TRBJ1-2, the V gene TRBV6-5; no clear D. The CDR3 DNA sequence: TGTGCCAGCAGTTACGGGCTTAGGGCCCGCTATGGCTACACCTTC. Translated, it gives CASSYGLRARYGYTF.